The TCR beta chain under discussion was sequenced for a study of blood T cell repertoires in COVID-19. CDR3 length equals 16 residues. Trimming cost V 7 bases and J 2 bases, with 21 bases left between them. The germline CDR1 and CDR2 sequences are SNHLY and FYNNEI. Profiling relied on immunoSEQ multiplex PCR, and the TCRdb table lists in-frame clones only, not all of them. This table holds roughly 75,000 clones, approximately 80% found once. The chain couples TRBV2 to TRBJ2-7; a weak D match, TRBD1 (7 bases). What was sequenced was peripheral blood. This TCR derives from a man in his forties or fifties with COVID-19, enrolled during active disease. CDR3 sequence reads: CASTPGRTGITYEQYF. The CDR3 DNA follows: TGTGCCAGCACCCCAGGGAGGACAGGCATAACCTACGAGCAGTACTTC.